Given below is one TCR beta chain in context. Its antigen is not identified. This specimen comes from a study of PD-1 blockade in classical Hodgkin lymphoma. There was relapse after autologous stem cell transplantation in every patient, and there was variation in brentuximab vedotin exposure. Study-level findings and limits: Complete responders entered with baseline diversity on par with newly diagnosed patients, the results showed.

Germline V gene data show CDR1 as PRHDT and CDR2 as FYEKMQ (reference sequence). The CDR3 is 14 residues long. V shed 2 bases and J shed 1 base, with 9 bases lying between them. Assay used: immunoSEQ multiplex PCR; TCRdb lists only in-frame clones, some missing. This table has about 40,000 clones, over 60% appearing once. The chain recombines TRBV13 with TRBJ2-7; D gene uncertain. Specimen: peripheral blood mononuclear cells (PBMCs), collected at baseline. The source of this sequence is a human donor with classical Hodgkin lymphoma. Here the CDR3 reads CASSLRLTSYEQYF. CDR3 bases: TGTGCCAGCAGCTTAAGACTTACTTCCTACGAGCAGTACTTC.